The rows below give T cell receptor beta chains drawn from one sample of a study of regulatory T cells in long-lasting Graves disease. TCRdb passed the multiplex PCR reads through MiXCR, listing each CDR3 protein once. The repertoire consists of a few hundred thousand distinct CDR3 sequences, with 23% occurring once and the leading ten covering around 26%. This material consisted of peripheral blood mononuclear cells (PBMCs), taken when the disease was refractory, from a patient treated with antithyroid drugs. These receptors all stem from a female donor with Graves disease. Both conserved end residues are part of each CDR3. Where a row states a size, it is once, few, many or the class of an expanded clone; other rows omit it.

>TRBV2|many|TRBJ1-2
CASRDSLVGYTF
>TRBV7-2|few|TRBJ1-1
CASSLAREAEAFF
>TRBV28|many|TRBJ2-5
CASSFDRKETQYF
>TRBV7-7|many|TRBJ2-5
CASSPNRFTQETQYF
>TRBV6-2/TRBV6-3|few|TRBJ2-5
CASSYGLAGQETQYF
>TRBV20-1|-|TRBJ1-2
CSARDLRTRNYGYTF
>TRBV9|-|TRBJ1-2
CASSVDDLFGGKGYGYTF
>TRBV20-1|many|TRBJ1-1
CSARDGDSNTEAFF
>TRBV10-2|-|TRBJ1-1
CASSSIRSEAFF
>TRBV6-2/TRBV6-3|few|TRBJ2-7
CASRLAGISYEQYF
>TRBV12-3/TRBV12-4|-|TRBJ2-3
CASSFKAGGPRPDTDTQYF
>TRBV29-1|many|TRBJ1-2
CSVVSSVNYGYTF
>TRBV6-1|-|TRBJ2-5
CASSGIGETQYF
>TRBV3-1|-|TRBJ2-7
CASSQALVDYEQYF
>TRBV7-2|-|TRBJ2-3
CASSQDRSGTSPSTDTQYF